The rows below give T cell receptor beta chains drawn from one sample of a study of post-analysis software for immune sequencing data. TCRdb re-derived calls from the PCR reads in MiXCR, one entry per CDR3 protein. The sample records a few hundred thousand distinct CDR3 sequences, 30% to 40% being singletons. The sample consisted of blood. These receptors all stem from a girl aged 2 to 17 with multiple sclerosis. Both conserved end residues are part of each CDR3. Each record gives: clone size, J gene, D gene, V gene, CDR3 DNA, CDR3 protein. A D gene is named only where the DNA matches it firmly. Clone size is stated in some rows and not others, as once, few, many or a class when expanded.

clone size: -
J gene: TRBJ2-5
D gene: TRBD1
V gene: TRBV19
CDR3 DNA: TGTGCCAGTAGTACAGACAGGGAAGAGACCCAGTACTTC
CDR3 protein: CASSTDREETQYF

clone size: -
J gene: TRBJ2-3
D gene: -
V gene: TRBV7-9
CDR3 DNA: TGTGCCAGCAGCTTTCACAGCGCAGATACGCAGTATTTT
CDR3 protein: CASSFHSADTQYF

clone size: few
J gene: TRBJ1-1
D gene: -
V gene: TRBV9
CDR3 DNA: TGTGCCAGCAGCCGGATAATGAACACTGAAGCTTTCTTT
CDR3 protein: CASSRIMNTEAFF

clone size: few
J gene: TRBJ1-2
D gene: -
V gene: TRBV20-1
CDR3 DNA: TGCAGTGCTAGGAACTCGGGGGATTCTAACTATGGCTACACCTTC
CDR3 protein: CSARNSGDSNYGYTF

clone size: few
J gene: TRBJ2-7
D gene: -
V gene: TRBV5-6
CDR3 DNA: TGTGCCAGCAGCTTGGGACCAAGTACTCTTGGCGAGCAGTACTTC
CDR3 protein: CASSLGPSTLGEQYF

clone size: -
J gene: TRBJ1-2
D gene: -
V gene: TRBV6-5
CDR3 DNA: TGTGCCAGCAGTTACTCGCCGAACATACAGGGCGGGTATGGCTACATCTTC
CDR3 protein: CASSYSPNIQGGYGYIF

clone size: few
J gene: TRBJ1-6
D gene: TRBD1
V gene: TRBV12-3/TRBV12-4
CDR3 DNA: TGTGCCAGCAGTCCCCCGGACAGGGTAGGCTCACCCCTCCACTTT
CDR3 protein: CASSPPDRVGSPLHF

clone size: -
J gene: TRBJ2-1
D gene: -
V gene: TRBV18
CDR3 DNA: TGTGCCAGCTCACCACCGAAGGGGGTTGGGCGCAATGAGCAGTTCTTC
CDR3 protein: CASSPPKGVGRNEQFF

clone size: few
J gene: TRBJ2-5
D gene: -
V gene: TRBV29-1
CDR3 DNA: TGCAGCGTTGACGCCGGGTCGGGAGAGACCCAGTACTTC
CDR3 protein: CSVDAGSGETQYF

clone size: -
J gene: TRBJ1-5
D gene: -
V gene: TRBV20-1
CDR3 DNA: TGCAGTGCAGGTGGCGGTTACAATCAGCCCCAGCATTTT
CDR3 protein: CSAGGGYNQPQHF

clone size: few
J gene: TRBJ2-5
D gene: -
V gene: TRBV29-1
CDR3 DNA: TGCAGCGCCGAACAGATCGGGGTCCGAGAGACCCAGTACTTC
CDR3 protein: CSAEQIGVRETQYF

clone size: few
J gene: TRBJ2-5
D gene: -
V gene: TRBV20-1
CDR3 DNA: TGCAGTGCTCAGCCCCAGGGGTTCCTGAGGGAGACCCAGTACTTC
CDR3 protein: CSAQPQGFLRETQYF

clone size: few
J gene: TRBJ1-5
D gene: TRBD1
V gene: TRBV20-1
CDR3 DNA: TGCAGTGCTAGAGGGCGGAACAGGGGGGCAAACAATCAGCCCCAGCATTTT
CDR3 protein: CSARGRNRGANNQPQHF

clone size: -
J gene: TRBJ1-1
D gene: TRBD1
V gene: TRBV6-6
CDR3 DNA: TGTGCCAGCAGGGACAGGGGAGGATACACTGAAGCTTTCTTT
CDR3 protein: CASRDRGGYTEAFF

clone size: -
J gene: TRBJ1-1
D gene: -
V gene: TRBV2
CDR3 DNA: TGTGCCAGCAAGCCTGAAGCTTTCTTT
CDR3 protein: CASKPEAFF

clone size: few
J gene: TRBJ2-7
D gene: TRBD1
V gene: TRBV18
CDR3 DNA: TGTGCCAGCTCACCAGACAGGGTGGTCTACGAGCAGTACTTC
CDR3 protein: CASSPDRVVYEQYF

clone size: few
J gene: TRBJ2-5
D gene: TRBD2
V gene: TRBV13
CDR3 DNA: TGTGCCAGCAGCAAGGGACTAATCCAAGAGACCCAGTACTTC
CDR3 protein: CASSKGLIQETQYF

clone size: -
J gene: TRBJ2-3
D gene: -
V gene: TRBV27
CDR3 DNA: TGTGCCAGCCTGAGCGGTACCACCCCCGGGGATACGCAGTATTTT
CDR3 protein: CASLSGTTPGDTQYF

clone size: -
J gene: TRBJ2-7
D gene: -
V gene: TRBV6-6
CDR3 DNA: TGTGCCAGCAGTAACCTGGGCTTGGGCGAGCAGTACTTC
CDR3 protein: CASSNLGLGEQYF

clone size: once
J gene: TRBJ2-3
D gene: -
V gene: TRBV20-1
CDR3 DNA: TGCAGTGCCGATCCTTACTCTACTAGAACACGCACAGATACGCAGTATTTT
CDR3 protein: CSADPYSTRTRTDTQYF

clone size: many
J gene: TRBJ2-3
D gene: -
V gene: TRBV9
CDR3 DNA: TGTGCCTCAAGGAAGGATCGGGGCACAGATACGCAGTATTTT
CDR3 protein: CASRKDRGTDTQYF

clone size: few
J gene: TRBJ2-7
D gene: -
V gene: TRBV4-1
CDR3 DNA: TGCGCCAGCAGCCAAGAACCGGAAGACTACGAGCAGTACTTC
CDR3 protein: CASSQEPEDYEQYF

clone size: -
J gene: TRBJ1-2
D gene: -
V gene: TRBV12-3/TRBV12-4
CDR3 DNA: TGTGCCAGCAGTTCGGACGGGGGAAACTATGGCTACACCTTC
CDR3 protein: CASSSDGGNYGYTF

clone size: few
J gene: TRBJ1-1
D gene: TRBD1
V gene: TRBV6-1
CDR3 DNA: TGTGCCAGCAACAGAAAGGGGGCAGACACTGAAGCTTTCTTT
CDR3 protein: CASNRKGADTEAFF

clone size: -
J gene: TRBJ2-5
D gene: TRBD1
V gene: TRBV7-6
CDR3 DNA: TGTGCCAGCAGCCCCAAGATCGGACAGGAACAAGAGACCCAGTACTTC
CDR3 protein: CASSPKIGQEQETQYF

clone size: -
J gene: TRBJ1-4
D gene: -
V gene: TRBV7-2
CDR3 DNA: TGTGCCAGCAGCCCCGGACTGGGCGGAAAACTGTTTTTT
CDR3 protein: CASSPGLGGKLFF

clone size: -
J gene: TRBJ1-6
D gene: -
V gene: TRBV13
CDR3 DNA: TGTGCCAGCAGAGACCATTTAGGGTCTGGGCCCCTCCACTTT
CDR3 protein: CASRDHLGSGPLHF

clone size: few
J gene: TRBJ2-3
D gene: -
V gene: TRBV5-1
CDR3 DNA: TGCGCCAGCAGCCCGGGAGTAAGCACAGATACGCAGTATTTT
CDR3 protein: CASSPGVSTDTQYF

clone size: -
J gene: TRBJ1-2
D gene: TRBD1
V gene: TRBV25-1
CDR3 DNA: TGTGCCAGCAGTCCCCCAGGGGGTAACTATGGCTACACCTTC
CDR3 protein: CASSPPGGNYGYTF

clone size: -
J gene: TRBJ2-3
D gene: -
V gene: TRBV15
CDR3 DNA: TGTGCCACCAGCAGAGAGATTAGGGCAGATACGCAGTATTTT
CDR3 protein: CATSREIRADTQYF

clone size: -
J gene: TRBJ1-5
D gene: TRBD1
V gene: TRBV10-1
CDR3 DNA: TGCGCCAGCAGTGACCCCAAACCCGGGACAGGGAATGTGAGGGATCAGCAGCCCCAGCATTTT
CDR3 protein: CASSDPKPGTGNVRDQQPQHF

clone size: -
J gene: TRBJ2-5
D gene: -
V gene: TRBV10-3
CDR3 DNA: TGTGCCATCAGTGACGCGGACAGGACTACCCAAGAGACCCAGTACTTC
CDR3 protein: CAISDADRTTQETQYF

clone size: few
J gene: TRBJ2-3
D gene: -
V gene: TRBV28
CDR3 DNA: TGTGCCAGCAGTTTTGAGGGTAGGGCAGATACGCAGTATTTT
CDR3 protein: CASSFEGRADTQYF

clone size: few
J gene: TRBJ2-1
D gene: TRBD1
V gene: TRBV29-1
CDR3 DNA: TGCAGCGTTGCCGGGACAGATCGCTCCTACAATGAGCAGTTCTTC
CDR3 protein: CSVAGTDRSYNEQFF

clone size: -
J gene: TRBJ2-7
D gene: TRBD2
V gene: TRBV9
CDR3 DNA: TGTGTCAGCAGCGGACTAGCCGGCGAGCAGTACTTC
CDR3 protein: CVSSGLAGEQYF

clone size: few
J gene: TRBJ1-1
D gene: TRBD1
V gene: TRBV6-5
CDR3 DNA: TGTGCCAGCAGCCGAGGGACAGAGACTGAAGCTTTCTTT
CDR3 protein: CASSRGTETEAFF

clone size: -
J gene: TRBJ1-5
D gene: TRBD1
V gene: TRBV19
CDR3 DNA: TGTGCCAGTAGAAGGACAGGGCGAAATAGCAATCAGCCCCAGCATTTT
CDR3 protein: CASRRTGRNSNQPQHF

clone size: few
J gene: TRBJ2-5
D gene: -
V gene: TRBV5-1
CDR3 DNA: TGCGCCAGCAGCCCAAGTACCCAGGGCCCGGAGACCCAGTACTTC
CDR3 protein: CASSPSTQGPETQYF

clone size: -
J gene: TRBJ2-1
D gene: -
V gene: TRBV7-9
CDR3 DNA: TGTGCCAGCAGCTTAAATCAGGACTACCTGTCTGGGCAGTTCTTC
CDR3 protein: CASSLNQDYLSGQFF

clone size: -
J gene: TRBJ2-1
D gene: TRBD2
V gene: TRBV19
CDR3 DNA: TGTGCCAGTACTCCACGAGGCCTAGCGGGGGCCCTGGGGGACAATGAGCAGTTCTTC
CDR3 protein: CASTPRGLAGALGDNEQFF

clone size: few
J gene: TRBJ2-5
D gene: -
V gene: TRBV20-1
CDR3 DNA: TGCAGTGCTAGGGAGGGGACGGGCCAAGAGACCCAGTACTTC
CDR3 protein: CSAREGTGQETQYF

clone size: few
J gene: TRBJ2-3
D gene: TRBD2
V gene: TRBV12-3/TRBV12-4
CDR3 DNA: TGTGCCAGCAGTTTGGCGGGGGTCGTAGATACGCAGTATTTT
CDR3 protein: CASSLAGVVDTQYF

clone size: -
J gene: TRBJ2-1
D gene: -
V gene: TRBV13
CDR3 DNA: TGTGCCAGCAGCGCCTTGACAGGGAGGAATGAGCAGTTCTTC
CDR3 protein: CASSALTGRNEQFF

clone size: -
J gene: TRBJ2-5
D gene: -
V gene: TRBV25-1
CDR3 DNA: TGTGCCAGCAGTGGGATTATACAAGAGACCCAGTACTTC
CDR3 protein: CASSGIIQETQYF

clone size: -
J gene: TRBJ2-2
D gene: -
V gene: TRBV6-6
CDR3 DNA: TGTGCCAGCAGTTCCGGGACAGGGGAGCTGTTTTTT
CDR3 protein: CASSSGTGELFF

clone size: once
J gene: TRBJ1-1
D gene: -
V gene: TRBV19
CDR3 DNA: TGTGCCAGTATCAGGGGAGCAGAAAACACTGAAGCTTTCTTT
CDR3 protein: CASIRGAENTEAFF

clone size: few
J gene: TRBJ2-3
D gene: -
V gene: TRBV4-1
CDR3 DNA: TGCGCCAGCAGCCAAGTTGGCGGGGCCAGCACAGATACGCAGTATTTT
CDR3 protein: CASSQVGGASTDTQYF

clone size: -
J gene: TRBJ2-1
D gene: TRBD1
V gene: TRBV18
CDR3 DNA: TGTGCCAGCTCACCTCAGGGACAGGGTAAAGGGGATGAGCAGTTCTTC
CDR3 protein: CASSPQGQGKGDEQFF

clone size: few
J gene: TRBJ1-6
D gene: TRBD1
V gene: TRBV7-9
CDR3 DNA: TGTGCCAGCAGCTCAGTAGGACAGGGCGATAATTCACCCCTCCACTTT
CDR3 protein: CASSSVGQGDNSPLHF

clone size: few
J gene: TRBJ2-5
D gene: -
V gene: TRBV4-1
CDR3 DNA: TGCGCCAGCAGCCAAGATCACCGGGCCCAAGAGACCCAGTACTTC
CDR3 protein: CASSQDHRAQETQYF

clone size: -
J gene: TRBJ2-1
D gene: TRBD2
V gene: TRBV12-3/TRBV12-4
CDR3 DNA: TGTGCCAGCAGTATAGCGGGGCGGGGAAACAATGAGCAGTTCTTC
CDR3 protein: CASSIAGRGNNEQFF

clone size: -
J gene: TRBJ2-1
D gene: TRBD1
V gene: TRBV10-3
CDR3 DNA: TGTGCCATCAGTGAGGGGACAGGGTCTTCGGAGGGGCAGTTCTTC
CDR3 protein: CAISEGTGSSEGQFF

clone size: -
J gene: TRBJ2-3
D gene: TRBD1
V gene: TRBV7-2
CDR3 DNA: TGTGCCAGCAGCTTAGAAGGGACAGGGTCGTCTCGAGATACGCAGTATTTT
CDR3 protein: CASSLEGTGSSRDTQYF

clone size: few
J gene: TRBJ1-2
D gene: TRBD1
V gene: TRBV29-1
CDR3 DNA: TGCAGCGGCGGGACAGCCTCTGGCTACACCTTC
CDR3 protein: CSGGTASGYTF

clone size: -
J gene: TRBJ2-1
D gene: -
V gene: TRBV7-8
CDR3 DNA: TGTGCCAGCAGCTTAGGGTACTTGCAGGTCTCCTACAATGAGCAGTTCTTC
CDR3 protein: CASSLGYLQVSYNEQFF